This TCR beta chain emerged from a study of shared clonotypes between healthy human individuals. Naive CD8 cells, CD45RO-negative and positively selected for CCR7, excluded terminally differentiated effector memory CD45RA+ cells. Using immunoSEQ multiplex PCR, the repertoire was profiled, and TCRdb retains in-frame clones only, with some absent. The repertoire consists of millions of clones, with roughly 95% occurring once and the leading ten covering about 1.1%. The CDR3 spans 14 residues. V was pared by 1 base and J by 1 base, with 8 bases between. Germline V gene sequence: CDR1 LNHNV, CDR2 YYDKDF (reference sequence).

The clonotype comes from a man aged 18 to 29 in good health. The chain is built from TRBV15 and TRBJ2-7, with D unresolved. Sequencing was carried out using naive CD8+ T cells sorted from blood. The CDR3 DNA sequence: TGTGCCACCAGCAGAGCGGACGGATCCTACGAGCAGTACTTC. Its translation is CATSRADGSYEQYF. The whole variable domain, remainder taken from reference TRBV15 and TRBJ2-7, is DAMVIQNPRYQVTQFGKPVTLSCSQTLNHNVMYWYQQKSSQAPKLLFHYYDKDFNNEADTPDNFQSRRPNTSFCFLDIRSPGLGDTAMYLCATSRADGSYEQYFGPGTRLTVT.